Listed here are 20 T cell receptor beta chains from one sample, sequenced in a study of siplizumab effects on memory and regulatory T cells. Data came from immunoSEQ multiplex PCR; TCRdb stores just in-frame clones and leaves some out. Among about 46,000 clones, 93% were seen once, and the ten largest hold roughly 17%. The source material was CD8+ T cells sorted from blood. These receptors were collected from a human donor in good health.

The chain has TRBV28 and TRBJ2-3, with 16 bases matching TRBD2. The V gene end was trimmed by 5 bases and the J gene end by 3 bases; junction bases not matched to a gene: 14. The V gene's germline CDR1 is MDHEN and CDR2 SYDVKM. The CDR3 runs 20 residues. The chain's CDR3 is CASSLRRGLAGGPGTDTQYF. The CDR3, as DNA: TGTGCCAGCAGTCTGCGGCGGGGACTAGCGGGAGGGCCGGGGACAGATACGCAGTATTTT. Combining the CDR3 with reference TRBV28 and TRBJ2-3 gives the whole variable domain DVKVTQSSRYLVKRTGEKVFLECVQDMDHENMFWYRQDPGLGLRLIYFSYDVKMKEKGDIPEGYSVSREKKERFSLILESASTNQTSMYLCASSLRRGLAGGPGTDTQYFGPGTRLTVL.

CDR3 amino acids: CAWTPRDRVNTGELFF. CDR3 bases: TGTGCCTGGACTCCCAGGGATCGTGTAAACACCGGGGAGCTGTTTTTT. This sequence joins TRBV30 and TRBJ2-2, with D possibly TRBD1 on 5 matching bases. The germline gives CDR1 GTSNPN, CDR2 SVGIG (reference sequence). The V and J ends lost 4 bases and 2 bases respectively, with 17 bases between them. CDR3 size: 16 residues.

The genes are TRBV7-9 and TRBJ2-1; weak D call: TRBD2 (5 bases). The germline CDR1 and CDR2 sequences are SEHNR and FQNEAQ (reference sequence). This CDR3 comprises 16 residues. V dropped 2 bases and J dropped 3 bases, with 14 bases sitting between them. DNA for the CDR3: TGTGCCAGCAGCTTAAGTTGGGGTCGGGACTACAATGAGCAGTTCTTC. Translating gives CASSLSWGRDYNEQFF.

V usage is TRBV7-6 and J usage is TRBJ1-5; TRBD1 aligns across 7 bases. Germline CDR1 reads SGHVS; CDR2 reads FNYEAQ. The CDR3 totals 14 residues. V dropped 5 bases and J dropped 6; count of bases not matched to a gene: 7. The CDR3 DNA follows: TGTGCCAGCAGCGTAGGGGGCCGAGGTCAGCCCCAGCATTTT. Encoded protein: CASSVGGRGQPQHF.

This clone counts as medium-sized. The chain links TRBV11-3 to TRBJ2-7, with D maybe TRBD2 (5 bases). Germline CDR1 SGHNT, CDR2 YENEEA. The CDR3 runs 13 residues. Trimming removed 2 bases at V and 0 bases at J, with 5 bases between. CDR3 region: CASSLTSSYEQYF. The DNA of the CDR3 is TGTGCCAGCAGCTTAACTAGCTCCTACGAGCAGTACTTC.

As DNA, the CDR3 is TGCGCCAGCAACACAGGTATAGTTTGGGCTGAAGCTTTCTTT. The encoded protein is CASNTGIVWAEAFF. The genes are TRBV10-2 and TRBJ1-1, with D perhaps TRBD1 (5 bases). Germline CDR1 is WSHSY and CDR2 is SAAADI. The V end was cut by 7 bases, the J end by 6 bases, with 18 bases between. The CDR3 is 14 amino acids.

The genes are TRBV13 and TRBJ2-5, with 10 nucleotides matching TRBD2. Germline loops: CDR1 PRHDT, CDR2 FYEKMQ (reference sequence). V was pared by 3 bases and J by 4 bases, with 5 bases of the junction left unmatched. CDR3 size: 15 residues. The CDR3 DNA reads TGTGCCAGCAGCTTGAGAGCGGGAGGGGGAGAGACCCAGTACTTC. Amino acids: CASSLRAGGGETQYF.

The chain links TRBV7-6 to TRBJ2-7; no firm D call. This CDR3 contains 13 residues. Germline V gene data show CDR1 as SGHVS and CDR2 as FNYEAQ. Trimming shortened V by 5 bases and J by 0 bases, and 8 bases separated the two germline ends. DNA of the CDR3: TGTGCCAGCAGCCGCCAGGCCTCCTACGAGCAGTACTTC. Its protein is CASSRQASYEQYF. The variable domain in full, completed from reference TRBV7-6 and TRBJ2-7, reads GAGVSQSPRYKVTKRGQDVALRCDPISGHVSLYWYRQALGQGPEFLTYFNYEAQQDKSGLPNDRFSAERPEGSISTLTIQRTEQRDSAMYRCASSRQASYEQYFGPGTRLTVT.

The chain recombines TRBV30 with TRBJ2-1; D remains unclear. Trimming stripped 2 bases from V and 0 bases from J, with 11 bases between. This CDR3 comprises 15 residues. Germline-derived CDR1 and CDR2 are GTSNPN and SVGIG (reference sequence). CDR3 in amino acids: CAWSLLGVSYNEQFF. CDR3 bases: TGTGCCTGGAGTTTATTGGGCGTCTCCTACAATGAGCAGTTCTTC.

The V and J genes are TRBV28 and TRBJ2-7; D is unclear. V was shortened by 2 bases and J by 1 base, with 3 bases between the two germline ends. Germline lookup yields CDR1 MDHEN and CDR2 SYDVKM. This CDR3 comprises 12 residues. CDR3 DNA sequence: TGTGCCAGCAGTTTAGTTTCCTACGAGCAGTACTTC. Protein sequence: CASSLVSYEQYF.

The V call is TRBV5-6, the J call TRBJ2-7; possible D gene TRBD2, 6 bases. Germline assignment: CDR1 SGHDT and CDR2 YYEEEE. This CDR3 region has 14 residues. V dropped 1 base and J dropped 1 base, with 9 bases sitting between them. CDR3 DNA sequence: TGTGCCAGCAGCTTGACTAGCTCTTCCTACGAGCAGTACTTC. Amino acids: CASSLTSSSYEQYF. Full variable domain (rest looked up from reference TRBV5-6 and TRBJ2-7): DAGVTQSPTHLIKTRGQQVTLRCSPKSGHDTVSWYQQALGQGPQFIFQYYEEEERQRGNFPDRFSGHQFPNYSSELNVNALLLGDSALYLCASSLTSSSYEQYFGPGTRLTVT.

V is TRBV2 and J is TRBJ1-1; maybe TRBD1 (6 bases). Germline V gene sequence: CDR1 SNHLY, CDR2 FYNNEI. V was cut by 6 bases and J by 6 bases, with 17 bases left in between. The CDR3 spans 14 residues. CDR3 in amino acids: CASRLQGSIAEAFF. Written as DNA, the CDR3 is TGTGCCAGCAGATTACAGGGAAGTATAGCTGAAGCTTTCTTT.

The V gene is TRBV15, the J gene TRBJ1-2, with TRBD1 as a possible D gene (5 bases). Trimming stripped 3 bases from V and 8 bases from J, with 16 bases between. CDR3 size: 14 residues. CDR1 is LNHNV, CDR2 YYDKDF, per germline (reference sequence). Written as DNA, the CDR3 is TGTGCCACCAGCAGGGGGAACAGGCAAGAGGGCTACACCTTC. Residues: CATSRGNRQEGYTF.

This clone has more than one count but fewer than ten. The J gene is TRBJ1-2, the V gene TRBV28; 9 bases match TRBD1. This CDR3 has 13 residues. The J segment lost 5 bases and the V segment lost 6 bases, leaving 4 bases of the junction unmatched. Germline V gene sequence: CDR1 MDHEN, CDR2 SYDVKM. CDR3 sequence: CASRKQGAYGYTF. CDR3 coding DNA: TGTGCCAGCAGAAAACAGGGGGCGTATGGCTACACCTTC.

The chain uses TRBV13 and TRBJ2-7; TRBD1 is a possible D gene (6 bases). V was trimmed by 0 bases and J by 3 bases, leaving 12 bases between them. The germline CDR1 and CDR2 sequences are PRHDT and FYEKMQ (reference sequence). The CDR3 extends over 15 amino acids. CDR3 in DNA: TGTGCCAGCAGCTTAGGGGCTATAGGGGGCTACGAGCAGTACTTC. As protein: CASSLGAIGGYEQYF.

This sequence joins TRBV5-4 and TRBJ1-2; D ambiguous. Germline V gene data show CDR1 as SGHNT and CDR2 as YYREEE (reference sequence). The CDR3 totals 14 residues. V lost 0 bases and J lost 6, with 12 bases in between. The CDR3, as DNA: TGTGCCAGCAGCTTGGGGCAGGTTTTCAATGGCTACACCTTC. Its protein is CASSLGQVFNGYTF.

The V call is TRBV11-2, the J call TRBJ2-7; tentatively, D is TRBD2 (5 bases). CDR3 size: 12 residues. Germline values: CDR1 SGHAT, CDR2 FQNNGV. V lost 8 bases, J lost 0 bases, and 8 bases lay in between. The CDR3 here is CASHGVSYEQYF. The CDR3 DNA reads TGTGCCAGCCACGGGGTCTCCTACGAGCAGTACTTC.

Written as DNA, the CDR3 is TGTGCCAGCAGCTTTCTATACTACGAGCAGTACTTC. The encoded protein is CASSFLYYEQYF. This chain connects TRBV7-9 to TRBJ2-7; D is uncertain. Germline lookup yields CDR1 SEHNR and CDR2 FQNEAQ (reference sequence). This CDR3 has 12 amino acids. Trimming pared 3 bases from V and 3 bases from J, leaving 6 bases between.

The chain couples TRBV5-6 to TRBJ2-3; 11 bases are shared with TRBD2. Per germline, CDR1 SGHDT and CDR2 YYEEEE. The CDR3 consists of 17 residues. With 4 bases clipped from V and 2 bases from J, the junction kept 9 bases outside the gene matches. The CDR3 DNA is TGTGCCAGCAGCCGCTCCTTAGCGGGGGGGGACACAGATACGCAGTATTTT. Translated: CASSRSLAGGDTDTQYF.

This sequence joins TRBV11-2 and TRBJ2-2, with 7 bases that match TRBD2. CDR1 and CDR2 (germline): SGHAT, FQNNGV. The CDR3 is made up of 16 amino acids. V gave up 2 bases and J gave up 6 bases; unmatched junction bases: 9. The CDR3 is CASSLTLGGSSGELFF. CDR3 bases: TGTGCCAGCAGCTTAACCCTCGGGGGGTCTTCCGGGGAGCTGTTTTTT.